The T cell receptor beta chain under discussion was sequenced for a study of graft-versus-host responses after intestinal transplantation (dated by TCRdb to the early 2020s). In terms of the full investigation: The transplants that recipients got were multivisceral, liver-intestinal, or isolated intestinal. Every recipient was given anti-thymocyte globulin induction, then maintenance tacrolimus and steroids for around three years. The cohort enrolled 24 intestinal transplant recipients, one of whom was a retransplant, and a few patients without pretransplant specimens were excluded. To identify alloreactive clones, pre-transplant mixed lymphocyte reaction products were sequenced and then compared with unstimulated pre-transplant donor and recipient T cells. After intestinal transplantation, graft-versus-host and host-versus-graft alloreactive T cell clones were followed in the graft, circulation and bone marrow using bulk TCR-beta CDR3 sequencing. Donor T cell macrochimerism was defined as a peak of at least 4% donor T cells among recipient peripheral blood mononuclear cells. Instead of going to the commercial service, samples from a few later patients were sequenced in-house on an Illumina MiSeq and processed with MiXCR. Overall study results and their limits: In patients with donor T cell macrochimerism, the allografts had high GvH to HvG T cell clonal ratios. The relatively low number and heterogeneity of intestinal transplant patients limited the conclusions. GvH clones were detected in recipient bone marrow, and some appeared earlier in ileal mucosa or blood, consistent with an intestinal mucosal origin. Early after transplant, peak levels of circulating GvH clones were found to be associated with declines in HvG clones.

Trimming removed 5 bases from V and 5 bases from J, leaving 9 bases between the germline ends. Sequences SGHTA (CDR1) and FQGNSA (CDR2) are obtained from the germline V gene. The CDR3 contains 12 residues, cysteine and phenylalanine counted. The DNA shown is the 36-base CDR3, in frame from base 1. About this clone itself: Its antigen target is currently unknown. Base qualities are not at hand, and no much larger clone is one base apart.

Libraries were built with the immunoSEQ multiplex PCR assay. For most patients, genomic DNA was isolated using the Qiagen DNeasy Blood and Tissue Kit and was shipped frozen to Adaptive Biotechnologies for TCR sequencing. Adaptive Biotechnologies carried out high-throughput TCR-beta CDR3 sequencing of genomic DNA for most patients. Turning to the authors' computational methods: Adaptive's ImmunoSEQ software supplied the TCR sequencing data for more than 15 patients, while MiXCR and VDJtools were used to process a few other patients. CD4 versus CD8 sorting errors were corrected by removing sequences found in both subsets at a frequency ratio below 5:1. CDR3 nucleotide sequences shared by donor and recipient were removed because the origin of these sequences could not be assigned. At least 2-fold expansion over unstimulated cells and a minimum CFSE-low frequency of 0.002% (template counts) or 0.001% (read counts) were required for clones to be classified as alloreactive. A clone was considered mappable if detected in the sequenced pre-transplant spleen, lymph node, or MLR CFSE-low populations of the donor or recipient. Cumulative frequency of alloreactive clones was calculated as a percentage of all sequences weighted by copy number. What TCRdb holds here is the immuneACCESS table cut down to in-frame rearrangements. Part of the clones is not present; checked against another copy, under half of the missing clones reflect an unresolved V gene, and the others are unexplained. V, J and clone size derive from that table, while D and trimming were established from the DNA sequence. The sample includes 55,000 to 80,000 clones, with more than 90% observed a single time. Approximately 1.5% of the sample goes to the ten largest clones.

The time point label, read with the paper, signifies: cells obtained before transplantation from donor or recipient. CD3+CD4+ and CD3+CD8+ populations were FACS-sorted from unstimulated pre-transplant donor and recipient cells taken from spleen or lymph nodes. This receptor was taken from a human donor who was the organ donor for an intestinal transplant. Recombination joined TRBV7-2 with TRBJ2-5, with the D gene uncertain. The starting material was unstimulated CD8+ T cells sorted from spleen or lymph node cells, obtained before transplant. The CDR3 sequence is CASSPYWETQYF. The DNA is TGTGCCAGCAGCCCCTATTGGGAGACCCAGTACTTC.